This TCR beta chain derives from a study of STAT5B mutations in CD4+ large granular lymphocyte leukemia. This was a survey-level run. Only in-frame clones appear in the TCRdb table, and some are missing; sequencing was by immunoSEQ multiplex PCR. The table lists approximately 40,000 clones, 65% to 85% of them singletons. For this clone: Its antigen remains unidentified.

General study results and limits: Patient CD4-sorted repertoires stayed more clonal than healthy ones after leukemic-clone removal.

Buffy coats from healthy blood donors served as controls. This clonotype was sampled from a human donor in good health. Sequences were obtained from CD4+ T cells from blood buffy coats.

The CDR3 region is CASSESLGRSGSDGYTF. Here the CDR3 DNA reads TGTGCCAGCAGTGAATCCCTTGGAAGGTCGGGGAGCGATGGCTACACCTTC. The chain joins TRBV6-1 to TRBJ1-2; D not certain. V was cut by 2 bases and J by 6 bases, with 22 bases left in between. Germline V lookup: CDR1 MNHNS, CDR2 SASEGT. This CDR3 is 17 amino acids long.